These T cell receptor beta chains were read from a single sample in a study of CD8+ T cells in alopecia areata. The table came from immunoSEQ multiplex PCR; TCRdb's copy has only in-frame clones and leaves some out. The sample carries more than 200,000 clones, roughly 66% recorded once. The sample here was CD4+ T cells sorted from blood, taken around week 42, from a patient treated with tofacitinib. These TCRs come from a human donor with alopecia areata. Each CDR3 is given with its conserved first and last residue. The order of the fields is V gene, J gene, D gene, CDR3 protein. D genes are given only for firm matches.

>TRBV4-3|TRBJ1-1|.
CASSQDYMGGSTEAFF
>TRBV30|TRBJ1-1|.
CAWSGVNTEAFF
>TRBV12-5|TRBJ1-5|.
CASGLVNQPQHF
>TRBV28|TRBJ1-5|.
CASRIGTLTSSQPQHF
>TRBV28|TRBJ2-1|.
CASSPVKVGQFF
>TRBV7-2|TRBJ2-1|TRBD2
CASSLGDSGGLNEQFF
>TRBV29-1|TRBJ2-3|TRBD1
CSVEDRGLTDTQYF
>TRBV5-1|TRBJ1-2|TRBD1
CASSPEDRGGYGYTF
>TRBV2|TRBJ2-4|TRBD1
CASSGQGENIQYF
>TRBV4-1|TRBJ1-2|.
CASSQDQGGATYGYTF
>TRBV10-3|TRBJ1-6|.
CAISPDGNSPLHF
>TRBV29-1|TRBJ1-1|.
CSVRDSYTEAFF
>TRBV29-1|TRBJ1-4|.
CSVEVSANEKLFF
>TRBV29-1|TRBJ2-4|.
CSVVLGGAKIIQYF
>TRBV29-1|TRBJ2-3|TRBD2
CSAASGGSTDTQYF
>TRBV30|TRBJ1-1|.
CAWSGNRNTEAFF
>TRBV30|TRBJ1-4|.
CAWSVGGPEKLFF
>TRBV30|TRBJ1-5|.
CIPLGPTNQPQHF
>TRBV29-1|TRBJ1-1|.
CSVGLQMNTEAFF
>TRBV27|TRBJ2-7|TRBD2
CASSFSTSGLPYEQYF
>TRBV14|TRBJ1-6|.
CASSQADHSPLHF
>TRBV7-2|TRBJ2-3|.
CASSPQGTTSTDTQYF
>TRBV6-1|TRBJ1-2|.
CASSEGKDYGYTF
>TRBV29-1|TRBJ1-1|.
CSVVRTGREAFF
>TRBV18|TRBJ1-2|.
CASSRLVRGYTF
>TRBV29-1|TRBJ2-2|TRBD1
CSAKRTGTPNTGELFF
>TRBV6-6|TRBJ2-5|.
CASSYVAGSFQETQYF
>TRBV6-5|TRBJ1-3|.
CASSYRDGNTIYF
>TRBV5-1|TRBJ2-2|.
CASSPGRNTGELFF
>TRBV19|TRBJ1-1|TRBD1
CATRPGGGTEAFF
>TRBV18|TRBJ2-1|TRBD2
CASSPVTSGGHTGNEQFF
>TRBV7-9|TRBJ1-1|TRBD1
CASSTGGRGNTEAFF
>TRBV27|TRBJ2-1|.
CASSLGGFGEQFF
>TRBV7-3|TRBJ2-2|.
CASSLNRNTGELFF
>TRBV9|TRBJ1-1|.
CASSVDQNTEAFF
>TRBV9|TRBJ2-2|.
CASTGPRDSTGELFF
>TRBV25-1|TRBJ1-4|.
CASSPRSGATNEKLFF
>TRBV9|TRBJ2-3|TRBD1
CASSVVPTGGPTDTQYF